A selection of T cell receptor beta chains follows, all from one sample in a study of blood T cell repertoires in COVID-19. The protocol was immunoSEQ multiplex PCR, while the TCRdb copy is restricted to in-frame clones and leaves out a portion. The sample has about 220,000 clones; more than 65% are singletons. The sequenced material came from peripheral blood. Receptors originate from a woman in her twenties or thirties who had recovered from COVID-19. The CDR3 runs from the conserved cysteine through the conserved F or W. The D gene is left open where the match is weak.

>TRBJ1-1|TRBD1|TRBV12-5
CASGFTTGTGNTEAFF
>TRBJ2-3|.|TRBV9
CASSVQDRVYSTDTQYF
>TRBJ2-1|TRBD2|TRBV5-1
CASSPGLALYEQFF
>TRBJ2-6|TRBD1|TRBV6-5
CASSYRQGSGANVLTF
>TRBJ2-1|TRBD2|TRBV4-1
CASSPSLSSGSSYNEQFF
>TRBJ2-2|.|TRBV27
CASRSPNNPGELFF
>TRBJ2-1|TRBD2|TRBV9
CASSVGGGNGEQFF
>TRBJ2-3|TRBD2|TRBV6-5
CASAQGRADVDTQYF
>TRBJ1-4|TRBD1|TRBV28
CASSPQGASTNEKLFF
>TRBJ1-2|TRBD1|TRBV6-6
CAGRDRRNYGYTF
>TRBJ1-1|.|TRBV19
CASSFGGLATEAFF
>TRBJ2-7|TRBD2|TRBV6-5
CASSYAGGGYEQYF
>TRBJ2-1|TRBD2|TRBV6-5
CASSYSTSGHNEQFF
>TRBJ1-1|TRBD1|TRBV7-3
CASSVTGASTEAFF
>TRBJ1-2|.|TRBV28
CASSLWGRMGGYTF